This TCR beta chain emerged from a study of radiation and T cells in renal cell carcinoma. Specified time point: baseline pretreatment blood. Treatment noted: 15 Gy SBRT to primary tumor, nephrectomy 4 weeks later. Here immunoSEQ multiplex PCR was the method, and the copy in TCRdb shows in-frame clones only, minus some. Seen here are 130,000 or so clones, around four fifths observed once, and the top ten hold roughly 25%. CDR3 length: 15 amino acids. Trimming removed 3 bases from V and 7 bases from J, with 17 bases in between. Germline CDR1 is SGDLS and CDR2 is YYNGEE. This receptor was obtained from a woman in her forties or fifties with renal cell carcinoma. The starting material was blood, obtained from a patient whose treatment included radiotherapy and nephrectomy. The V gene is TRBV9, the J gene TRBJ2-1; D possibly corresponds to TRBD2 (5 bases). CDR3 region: CASSAGLAAVNEQFF. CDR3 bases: TGTGCCAGCAGCGCGGGATTGGCCGCCGTAAATGAGCAGTTCTTC.